These T cell receptor beta chains were read from a single sample in a study of blood T cell repertoires in COVID-19. Libraries were prepared by immunoSEQ multiplex PCR; TCRdb keeps only in-frame clonotypes and omits some of them. The sample lists about 120,000 clones, 75% to 85% seen once, with roughly 4% in the top ten. Sequencing was carried out using peripheral blood. The receptors stem from a woman aged 45-60 years with acute or convalescent COVID-19. CDR3s include the opening cysteine and the closing phenylalanine or tryptophan. A D gene is named only where the DNA matches it firmly. Size tells how often a clone was seen (once, few, many) or the class of an expanded clone, and some rows leave it out.

V: TRBV7-9; J: TRBJ1-4; D: .; size: .; CDR3: CASSPAGWPNEKLFF; DNA: TGTGCCAGCAGTCCCGCGGGGTGGCCCAATGAAAAACTGTTTTTT
V: TRBV2; J: TRBJ2-7; D: .; size: .; CDR3: CASTRTPSYEQYF; DNA: TGTGCCAGCACAAGGACACCTTCCTACGAGCAGTACTTC
V: TRBV6-6; J: TRBJ1-2; D: .; size: .; CDR3: CASSSVSGYTF; DNA: TGTGCCAGCAGTTCGGTTTCTGGCTACACCTTC
V: TRBV5-1; J: TRBJ2-1; D: .; size: once; CDR3: CASSLDSNEQFF; DNA: TGCGCCAGCAGCCTGGACTCAAATGAGCAGTTCTTC
V: TRBV7-9; J: TRBJ1-1; D: TRBD1; size: .; CDR3: CASSRQGYTEAFF; DNA: TGTGCCAGCAGCCGACAGGGTTACACTGAAGCTTTCTTT
V: TRBV6-5; J: TRBJ2-5; D: .; size: .; CDR3: CASSWGEGTQYF; DNA: TGTGCCAGCAGTTGGGGAGAAGGCACCCAGTACTTC
V: TRBV10-3; J: TRBJ2-1; D: .; size: .; CDR3: CAISESTSSGNEQFF; DNA: TGTGCCATCAGTGAGTCCACTAGCTCCGGGAATGAGCAGTTCTTC
V: TRBV7-9; J: TRBJ2-7; D: .; size: .; CDR3: CASSEDSITYEQYF; DNA: TGTGCCAGCAGCGAGGACAGTATCACCTACGAGCAGTACTTC
V: TRBV6-1; J: TRBJ1-5; D: .; size: .; CDR3: CASSEWPGRQPQHF; DNA: TGTGCCAGCAGTGAATGGCCGGGGAGACAGCCCCAGCATTTT
V: TRBV5-1; J: TRBJ1-1; D: .; size: .; CDR3: CASSLGSVGENTEAFF; DNA: TGCGCCAGCAGCTTGGGTTCCGTAGGGGAAAACACTGAAGCTTTCTTT
V: TRBV18; J: TRBJ1-5; D: TRBD1; size: .; CDR3: CASSTRGDGNSNQPQHF; DNA: TGTGCCAGCTCAACCAGGGGGGACGGTAATAGCAATCAGCCCCAGCATTTT
V: TRBV27; J: TRBJ2-7; D: TRBD2; size: once; CDR3: CASSVTGGRGYEQYF; DNA: TGTGCCAGCAGTGTAACCGGCGGGAGAGGGTACGAGCAGTACTTC
V: TRBV6-4; J: TRBJ1-6; D: .; size: .; CDR3: CASSDSVTGNSPLHF; DNA: TGTGCCAGCAGTGACTCGGTCACAGGGAATTCACCCCTCCACTTT
V: TRBV10-3; J: TRBJ2-3; D: TRBD2; size: .; CDR3: CASLSGTSDTQYF; DNA: TGTGCCTCCCTTAGCGGGACTTCGGATACGCAGTATTTT
V: TRBV3-1/TRBV3-2; J: TRBJ2-1; D: .; size: .; CDR3: CASSQRTDPRNEQFF; DNA: TGTGCCAGCAGCCAACGGACAGACCCCCGAAATGAGCAGTTCTTC
V: TRBV7-8; J: TRBJ1-2; D: .; size: .; CDR3: CASSKGQNYGYTF; DNA: TGTGCCAGCAGCAAGGGACAAAACTATGGCTACACCTTC
V: TRBV6-1; J: TRBJ2-5; D: .; size: .; CDR3: CASSEVGDQGETQYF; DNA: TGTGCCAGCAGTGAAGTCGGGGATCAGGGGGAGACCCAGTACTTC
V: TRBV6-1; J: TRBJ1-6; D: .; size: .; CDR3: CASSDTTKSDCF; DNA: TGTGCCAGCAGTGACACCACAAAGTCCGATTGTTTT
V: TRBV19; J: TRBJ1-2; D: .; size: .; CDR3: CASNSRTELYGYTF; DNA: TGTGCCAGTAACTCTAGGACAGAGCTCTATGGCTACACCTTC
V: TRBV28; J: TRBJ2-6; D: .; size: .; CDR3: CASSSTALSGANVLTF; DNA: TGTGCCAGCAGTTCGACAGCCCTTTCTGGGGCCAACGTCCTGACTTTC
V: TRBV12-3/TRBV12-4; J: TRBJ1-1; D: .; size: .; CDR3: CASRGGGQLEAFF; DNA: TGTGCCAGCAGAGGGGGGGGCCAGCTGGAAGCTTTCTTT
V: TRBV5-1; J: TRBJ2-2; D: .; size: .; CDR3: CASSLGSRLNTGELFF; DNA: TGCGCCAGCAGCTTGGGAAGCAGGCTGAACACCGGGGAGCTGTTTTTT
V: TRBV5-6; J: TRBJ2-3; D: .; size: .; CDR3: CASSFDSQGSDTQYF; DNA: TGTGCCAGCAGCTTTGATAGCCAGGGGTCAGATACGCAGTATTTT
V: TRBV2; J: TRBJ2-3; D: .; size: .; CDR3: CASSGIASTDTQYF; DNA: TGTGCCAGCTCCGGGATCGCTAGCACAGATACGCAGTATTTT
V: TRBV19; J: TRBJ1-6; D: .; size: .; CDR3: CASSIDNHNSPLHF; DNA: TGTGCCAGTAGTATCGACAACCATAATTCACCCCTCCACTTT
V: TRBV6-6; J: TRBJ2-7; D: TRBD1; size: .; CDR3: CASSLTGNSYEQYF; DNA: TGTGCCAGCAGTTTGACAGGGAACTCCTACGAGCAGTACTTC
V: TRBV19; J: TRBJ1-1; D: TRBD1; size: .; CDR3: CASIRTGGGGWAFF; DNA: TGTGCCAGTATCCGGACAGGCGGGGGGGGCTGGGCTTTCTTT
V: TRBV11-2; J: TRBJ2-3; D: .; size: .; CDR3: CASSLTQGAGADTQYF; DNA: TGTGCCAGCAGCTTAACACAGGGAGCTGGGGCAGATACGCAGTATTTT
V: TRBV7-2; J: TRBJ2-2; D: TRBD2; size: .; CDR3: CASSPREGANTGELFF; DNA: TGTGCCAGCAGTCCCCGGGAGGGGGCGAACACCGGGGAGCTGTTTTTT
V: TRBV2; J: TRBJ1-2; D: .; size: .; CDR3: CASRGDGTYGYTF; DNA: TGTGCCAGCAGGGGCGACGGCACCTATGGCTACACCTTC
V: TRBV24-1; J: TRBJ2-1; D: .; size: .; CDR3: CATSDFRGEQFF; DNA: TGTGCCACCAGTGATTTTAGGGGTGAGCAGTTCTTC
V: TRBV20-1; J: TRBJ2-5; D: .; size: .; CDR3: CSAVRQETQYF; DNA: TGCAGTGCCGTGCGGCAAGAGACCCAGTACTTC
V: TRBV7-2; J: TRBJ1-6; D: .; size: .; CDR3: CASSLEGSSPLHF; DNA: TGTGCCAGCAGCTTGGAGGGTAGCTCACCCCTCCACTTT
V: TRBV28; J: TRBJ1-5; D: .; size: .; CDR3: CASGLGGIEAQHF; DNA: TGTGCCAGCGGCCTGGGGGGGATCGAGGCCCAGCATTTT
V: TRBV30; J: TRBJ1-6; D: TRBD1; size: .; CDR3: CAWQGQGSSPLHF; DNA: TGTGCCTGGCAGGGACAGGGAAGTTCACCCCTCCACTTT
V: TRBV5-1; J: TRBJ2-7; D: TRBD1; size: .; CDR3: CASSLRQGNEQYF; DNA: TGCGCCAGCAGCTTAAGACAGGGGAACGAGCAGTACTTC
V: TRBV7-3; J: TRBJ2-2; D: TRBD2; size: .; CDR3: CASSLLVGGSAGELFF; DNA: TGTGCCAGCAGCTTATTGGTTGGCGGGAGCGCCGGGGAGCTGTTTTTT
V: TRBV27; J: TRBJ2-2; D: TRBD1; size: .; CDR3: CASSDRASYTGELFF; DNA: TGTGCCAGTTCGGACAGGGCGTCGTACACCGGGGAGCTGTTTTTT
V: TRBV14; J: TRBJ1-1; D: .; size: .; CDR3: CASSPLTGREENTEAFF; DNA: TGTGCCAGCAGCCCTTTGACTGGCAGGGAGGAGAACACTGAAGCTTTCTTT
V: TRBV11-2; J: TRBJ1-2; D: .; size: .; CDR3: CASSPNRAPLQFYGYTF; DNA: TGTGCCAGCAGCCCTAACAGGGCGCCCCTTCAGTTCTATGGCTACACCTTC
V: TRBV13; J: TRBJ2-1; D: .; size: .; CDR3: CASSPSLLAYNEQFF; DNA: TGTGCCAGCAGCCCTAGCCTCCTCGCCTACAATGAGCAGTTCTTC
V: TRBV2; J: TRBJ1-4; D: .; size: once; CDR3: CASKDMAGKEKLFF; DNA: TGTGCCAGCAAGGATATGGCAGGGAAGGAAAAACTGTTTTTT
V: TRBV5-1; J: TRBJ2-5; D: TRBD1; size: few; CDR3: CASSLEGAETQYF; DNA: TGCGCCAGCAGCTTGGAGGGGGCGGAGACCCAGTACTTC